This T cell receptor (beta chain) emerged from a study of blood T cell repertoires in COVID-19. Study as a whole: Acute and convalescent COVID-19 samples came from the United States, Italy and Spain. T cells, B-cell-depleted T cells, or PBMCs supplied cDNA or gDNA.

In the study's own analysis: Amplification from reference gene primers served as the basis for estimated nucleated cell counts. Generated by immunoSEQ multiplex PCR, the TCRdb table keeps only in-frame clones and is missing some. V, J and clone size are taken as reported in that table, and D and trimming were inferred from the DNA itself. The sample has approximately 300,000 clones; 80% to 90% are singletons. This CDR3 spans 15 amino acids. V was trimmed by 0 bases and J by 4 bases, leaving 11 bases between them. In germline, CDR1 is MNHEY, CDR2 SVGAGI. This rearrangement joins TRBV6-5 to TRBJ2-3; D is possibly TRBD2 (5 bases). This receptor was obtained from a man between 45 and 60 years old with active or convalescent COVID-19. Sequencing was done on a sample of peripheral blood. The CDR3 DNA is TGTGCCAGCAGTTACTCGATGGGAGACTCAGATACGCAGTATTTT. Its translation is CASSYSMGDSDTQYF.